A single sample is the source of the 5 T cell receptor beta chains below, sequenced in a study of cytomegalovirus exposure and HLA in healthy donors. 13 Jbeta primers and 60 Vbeta primers were used for the PCR. Profiled with immunoSEQ multiplex PCR; TCRdb holds only in-frame clones, not every one. This repertoire includes under 200,000 clones. The sequencing input was PBMCs. The receptors were sampled from a man aged 25 to 40 in good health and CMV-seronegative.

The chain employs TRBV7-2 and TRBJ1-1, with D hard to call. Looked up from germline, CDR1 is SGHTA and CDR2 is FQGNSA. The CDR3 is 13 amino acids. Trimming pared 3 bases from V and 1 base from J, leaving 6 bases between. The CDR3 DNA is TGTGCCAGCAGCTTGCAGGAGAACACTGAAGCTTTCTTT. Protein sequence: CASSLQENTEAFF.

The gene calls are TRBV6-6 and TRBJ1-1; TRBD1 matches 7 bases. Unmatched junction bases numbered 0, after V lost 2 bases and J lost 0 bases. Germline CDR1 MNHNY, CDR2 SVGAGI (reference sequence). This CDR3 is 14 amino acids long. CDR3 coding DNA: TGTGCCAGCAGTTACAGGGGGCTGAACACTGAAGCTTTCTTT. Protein product: CASSYRGLNTEAFF.

V is TRBV19 and J is TRBJ1-1; tentative D call: TRBD1 (5 bases). The ends were cut back, 4 bases at V and 1 base at J, with 13 bases in the middle. The CDR3 is made up of 15 amino acids. Germline assignment: CDR1 LNHDA and CDR2 SQIVND (reference sequence). CDR3 coding DNA: TGTGCCAGTAGTAACCCCTGGGGGGGGAACACTGAAGCTTTCTTT. Protein sequence: CASSNPWGGNTEAFF.

The chain employs TRBV27 and TRBJ1-1, with a weak D call TRBD1 (6 bases). CDR1 and CDR2 (germline): MNHEY, SMNVEV (reference sequence). There are 14 residues in the CDR3. V was pared by 6 bases and J by 4 bases, with 15 bases between. CDR3 sequence: CASRPIRGATEAFF. The CDR3 DNA follows: TGTGCCAGCAGACCCATCAGGGGCGCCACTGAAGCTTTCTTT.

CDR3: CASTRGVTYEQYF. The CDR3 DNA reads as TGTGCCAGCACCCGGGGTGTCACCTACGAGCAGTACTTC. The genes are TRBV7-2 and TRBJ2-7, with D tentatively TRBD2 (5 bases). Germline V gene sequence: CDR1 SGHTA, CDR2 FQGNSA. The CDR3 covers 13 residues. The ends were cut back, 7 bases at V and 2 bases at J, with 12 bases in the middle.